The clone carrying this TCR beta chain was detected only a few times. Its matching antigen is unknown. The data derive from a study of CD8 T cells in ankylosing spondylitis. V shed 4 bases and J shed 0 bases, with 12 bases lying between them. The CDR3 totals 15 residues. Germline V gene data show CDR1 as SEHNR and CDR2 as FQNEAQ (reference sequence). Whole-study findings and limits: Disease-linked clones reportedly concentrated significantly in matched ankylosing spondylitis synovial fluid.

Construction of TCR beta libraries was performed using quantitative 5'-RACE with molecular barcodes. Using its own MiXCR run on the 5' RACE reads, TCRdb lists one record per CDR3 protein. Among some 140,000 distinct CDR3 sequences listed, 7.3% were seen once. The receptor was isolated from a female donor with ankylosing spondylitis or in good health (not recorded which). What was sequenced was blood, either unsorted or a sorted T cell fraction (not recorded which). The V and J genes are TRBV7-9 and TRBJ1-1; D gene uncertain. CDR3 sequence (DNA): TGTGCCAGCAGCTCCGGCGGAGCCATGAACACTGAAGCTTTCTTT. It yields the protein CASSSGGAMNTEAFF. Supplemented by reference TRBV7-9 and TRBJ1-1, the full variable domain reads DTGVSQNPRHKITKRGQNVTFRCDPISEHNRLYWYRQTLGQGPEFLTYFQNEAQLEKSRLLSDRFSAERPKGSFSTLEIQRTEQGDSAMYLCASSSGGAMNTEAFFGQGTRLTVV.